The clone carrying this T cell receptor beta chain showed up just a few times. Its cognate antigen is unknown. These data come from a study of CD8 T cells in ankylosing spondylitis. Findings of the study overall: In ankylosing spondylitis blood, a motif of eight highly homologous TCR beta variants appeared characteristic. Clones linked to disease were reported to show significant enrichment in matched ankylosing spondylitis synovial fluid. Clones linked with disease were CD8+ and fairly uncommon in the peripheral blood.

Germline CDR1 and CDR2: DFQATT and SNEGSKA (reference sequence). V was pared by 4 bases and J by 5 bases, with 6 bases between. The CDR3 extends over 11 amino acids. Molecular-barcoded quantitative 5'-RACE produced these TCR beta libraries. MiXCR, run by TCRdb on the 5' RACE reads, gives a single entry per CDR3 protein. The table records 390,000 or so distinct CDR3 sequences, 20% to 25% of them present only once. The source of this sequence is a male donor with ankylosing spondylitis. Input material: blood, either unsorted or a sorted T cell fraction (not recorded which). The rearrangement links TRBV20-1 to TRBJ2-1; no firm D call. CDR3 bases: TGCAGTGCTATTTCTCACAATGAGCAGTTCTTC. Amino acid sequence: CSAISHNEQFF.